This TCR beta chain was sequenced for a study of T cell responses to AZD1222 COVID-19 vaccine (dated by TCRdb to the early 2020s). Broadly, across the study: Because spike-specific TCR depth and breadth did not differ between the two schedules, AZD1222 recipients who got a second dose at roughly 4 weeks were pooled with those who got a second dose at roughly 12 weeks. TCR sequencing covered about 230 trial participants: about 210 given two doses of AZD1222 and 26 given two doses of MenACWY control vaccine. Enrollment into the trials was organized by age into subgroups of 18-55, 56-69 and 70-plus years, and those subgroups contained roughly 150, 30 and 60 TCR-sequenced participants, respectively. Findings and caveats that apply to the study as a whole: Because no day 14 peak-response samples were available, repertoires were characterized only after the peak T cell response. Most participants were white British and females outnumbered males, and the authors suggested that clonal diversity may have been underestimated. The 56-69-year group was small, and its depth increase did not reach significance, likely because of low power. CD4 TCRs associated with the vaccine covered the entire spike protein, and the dominant responses were in regions 160-218 and 743-854. Only a handful of AZD1222 recipients were SARS-CoV-2 seropositive at baseline, limiting conclusions about previously exposed vaccinees. After two AZD1222 doses, both the breadth and the depth of spike-specific TCRs were significantly higher than at day 0 and than in MenACWY recipients. Nearly half of unique spike-specific TCRs reportedly recognized epitopes outside regions mutated in the B.1.351 and B.1.1.7 variants.

Details on this clone: The antigen it binds to is not known. No quality values exist for individual bases; no much larger clone is one base distant.

The CDR3 regions of human TCRbeta chains were subjected to immunosequencing. The source study handled its data this way. Repertoire TCRs were matched against a reference library of SARS-CoV-2-specific TCRs generated with the MIRA antigen-specificity platform. Breadth was defined as the fraction of unique TCRs that were SARS-CoV-2-associated, and depth was defined as the fraction of total T cells that were SARS-CoV-2-associated. Using the MIRA data, each spike-specific TCR was assigned both to the spike region to which the TCR was reactive and to a CD4 or CD8 class. Log10-transformed breadth and depth values were compared by one-way ANOVA with Sidak's multiple comparisons tests. Sourced from immuneACCESS, this table was stored by TCRdb with only in-frame sequences that have V and J called. A share of the clones is absent; for the studies checked, an unresolved V gene accounts for under half, and the remainder has no known explanation. The V and J calls and clone size are taken from that table; D and trimming were inferred from the DNA. The sample records 95,000 to 130,000 clones, about 90% of which are singletons. About 10% of the sample rests with the top ten.

The sample's time point label, decoded: baseline before first vaccination. The vaccinee samples were drawn from two UK trials, COV001 and COV002, one of which was a single-blind randomized controlled phase 2/3 trial testing AZD1222 (ChAdOx1 nCoV-19) in healthy adults. Trial participant PBMC samples were collected at day 0 and day 28 after the second dose for TCRbeta chain sequencing. V loses 4 bases of germline sequence and J loses 2 bases, and the interval between the two ends is 9 bases. According to the germline V gene (reference sequence), CDR1 reads GTSNPN and CDR2 reads SVGIG. Measured from the cysteine to the phenylalanine, the CDR3 is 13 residues long. Here the CDR3 DNA is all that survives: 39 bases in frame from base 1.

The starting material was peripheral blood, obtained on day 0 of AZD1222 vaccination. This receptor was identified in an adult in good health. Recombination connected TRBV30 to TRBJ1-5; TRBD1 could be the D gene, as 5 bases match. CDR3 protein: CAWTRDGNQPQHF. The bases are TGTGCCTGGACCAGGGACGGCAATCAGCCCCAGCATTTT.